This paragraph reports one T cell receptor beta chain. Its cognate antigen is unknown. Data came from immunoSEQ multiplex PCR; TCRdb stores just in-frame clones and leaves some out. The repertoire includes fewer than 500,000 clones, 80% to 95% of them detected once, and approximately 12% sits in the top ten. The CDR3 consists of 15 residues. The data stem from a study of Ad26.COV2.S vaccination and SARS-CoV-2 variants. Study at large: The study gave Ad26.COV2.S intramuscularly, once or twice 56 days apart.

Study-wide points: Using TCR breadth and depth analyses may have led to underestimated total T cell responses.

Noted treatment: approximately 18 received Ad26.COV2.S at low or high dose, single or two shots; roughly 5 received placebo; per-sample allocation not given. Sampling was done on day 63 after the first vaccine or placebo injection. This receptor was obtained from a person between 18 and 65 years old who received the Ad26.COV2.S COVID-19 vaccine or a placebo. The rearrangement uses TRBV21-1 and TRBJ2-5; the table's TRBD2 call for D was not verified on the DNA. TRBV21-1 is an annotated pseudogene. Material: peripheral blood, obtained in a trial of Ad26.COV2.S vaccine versus placebo. CDR3 amino acids: CASSKAPRDQETQYF. The CDR3, as DNA: TGTGCCAGCAGCAAAGCGCCGAGGGACCAAGAGACCCAGTACTTC.